The rows below give T cell receptor beta chains drawn from one sample of a study of early T cells in non-severe SARS-CoV-2 infection. TCRdb re-analysed the 5' RACE reads in MiXCR, keeping a single row per CDR3 protein. The sample carries tens of thousands of distinct CDR3 sequences, approximately 13% recorded once. Sequences were obtained from whole blood. The receptors were sampled from an adult who was a healthcare worker with PCR-confirmed SARS-CoV-2 infection or an uninfected control (not recorded which). The CDR3 runs from the conserved cysteine through the conserved F or W. The D gene is left open where the match is weak. The size field is filled for only some rows; it gives once, few, many or a size class.

V gene	D gene	clone size	J gene	CDR3 protein	CDR3 DNA
TRBV15	NA	NA	TRBJ2-7	CATSRDFGRANDYEQYF	TGTGCCACCAGCAGAGATTTCGGGCGGGCTAACGACTACGAGCAGTACTTC
TRBV9	NA	NA	TRBJ1-2	CASSVAVGHYGYTF	TGTGCCAGCAGCGTAGCAGTGGGACACTATGGCTACACCTTC
TRBV18	NA	many	TRBJ1-2	CASSPPFNYGYTF	TGTGCCAGCTCACCACCATTCAACTATGGCTACACCTTC
TRBV12-3/TRBV12-4	TRBD1	NA	TRBJ1-1	CASRVQGDTEAFF	TGTGCCAGCAGGGTACAGGGGGACACTGAAGCTTTCTTT
TRBV20-1	NA	many	TRBJ2-5	CSATPATGFSQYF	TGCAGTGCTACCCCTGCGACAGGCTTCTCCCAGTACTTC
TRBV6-5	NA	many	TRBJ2-5	CATTKPGQGTQYF	TGTGCCACCACCAAGCCGGGGCAAGGGACCCAGTACTTC
TRBV20-1	NA	NA	TRBJ2-7	CSALGQVSSYEQYF	TGCAGTGCTTTGGGCCAGGTGAGCTCCTACGAGCAGTACTTC
TRBV29-1	NA	NA	TRBJ2-2	CSVDLGHGELFF	TGCAGCGTTGATCTAGGGCACGGGGAGCTGTTTTTT
TRBV4-1	NA	many	TRBJ2-5	CASSVTLQETQYF	TGCGCCAGCAGTGTGACACTCCAAGAGACCCAGTACTTC
TRBV6-6	NA	once	TRBJ1-5	CASSYSGGFNQPQHF	TGTGCCAGCAGTTACTCAGGGGGATTCAATCAGCCCCAGCATTTT
TRBV5-1	NA	few	TRBJ2-1	CASSLNNEQFF	TGCGCCAGCAGCCTAAACAATGAGCAGTTCTTC
TRBV4-2	NA	few	TRBJ2-5	CASSQVGGGKETQYF	TGTGCCAGCAGCCAAGTAGGAGGGGGCAAAGAGACCCAGTACTTC
TRBV6-2/TRBV6-3	NA	NA	TRBJ1-4	CASSNHRATNEKLFF	TGTGCCAGCAGTAACCACCGGGCTACTAATGAAAAACTGTTTTTT
TRBV28	TRBD1	NA	TRBJ1-2	CASFHRDRGSTNYGYTF	TGTGCCAGCTTCCACCGGGACAGGGGGTCCACTAACTATGGCTACACCTTC
TRBV7-3	NA	few	TRBJ1-6	CASSSTGRAVGSPLHF	TGTGCCAGCAGCTCAACCGGACGGGCCGTGGGTTCACCCCTCCACTTT
TRBV10-3	NA	few	TRBJ2-1	CAISPTVGEANYNEQFF	TGTGCCATCAGTCCCACTGTGGGGGAGGCCAACTACAATGAGCAGTTCTTC
TRBV3-1	TRBD2	many	TRBJ2-6	CASSQGLAAYSSGANVLTF	TGTGCCAGCAGCCAGGGACTAGCGGCTTACAGCTCTGGGGCCAACGTCCTGACTTTC
TRBV4-1	NA	many	TRBJ2-4	CASSLLGGAKNIQYF	TGCGCCAGCAGCTTACTCGGGGGTGCCAAAAACATTCAGTACTTC
TRBV27	NA	many	TRBJ2-5	CASGRIQETQYF	TGTGCCAGCGGGCGGATTCAAGAGACCCAGTACTTC
TRBV3-1	TRBD2	many	TRBJ2-1	CASSLAGDPYNEQFF	TGTGCCAGCAGCCTAGCGGGGGACCCTTACAATGAGCAGTTCTTC
TRBV27	NA	few	TRBJ2-5	CASSTRAGQETQYF	TGTGCCAGCTCTACCAGGGCAGGGCAAGAGACCCAGTACTTC
TRBV20-1	NA	many	TRBJ1-5	CSAGGRGNQPQHF	TGCAGTGCTGGGGGAAGGGGCAATCAGCCCCAGCATTTT
TRBV6-2/TRBV6-3	NA	many	TRBJ2-7	CASSYTTGAKGEQYF	TGTGCCAGCAGTTACACCACCGGCGCGAAGGGCGAGCAGTACTTC
TRBV28	NA	NA	TRBJ2-1	CASRSQTTYNEQFF	TGTGCCAGCAGATCCCAGACCACTTACAATGAGCAGTTCTTC
TRBV3-1	NA	NA	TRBJ1-1	CASSLAAEEAFF	TGTGCCAGCAGCTTGGCGGCAGAAGAAGCTTTCTTT